The entry that follows covers one TCR beta chain sequence. What it binds is unknown. Trimming stripped 2 bases from V and 5 bases from J, with 9 bases between. The CDR3 length is 13 residues. CDR1 and CDR2 from the germline V gene are SNHLY and FYNNEI. The sorted conventional CD4 T cells were gated as CD4+CD127+. Healthy unrelated donors supplied the control samples. Sequencing used immunoSEQ multiplex PCR; TCRdb keeps in-frame clones, though not all of them. This repertoire shows about 24,000 clones, roughly 96% found once; its top ten account for about 0.17%. The data stem from a study of B cell selection in AIRE deficiency. Notes on the study in general: Of approximately 3,600 shared Treg TCRbeta sequences, about 30% were healthy-donor-only and 7% to 9.5% patient-only. AIRE-deficient Tconv and Treg repertoires matched healthy donors in TCRBV, CDR3 length, diversity. Shared Treg sequences had shorter CDR3s, biased toward rearrangements with few non-templated insertions.

This clonotype was obtained from a human donor in good health. V is TRBV2 and J is TRBJ2-5; perhaps TRBD1 as D (6 bases). The sample taken for sequencing was CD4+CD127+ conventional T cells sorted from PBMCs. CDR3 protein: CASSEQGLETQYF. In nucleotides, the CDR3 is TGTGCCAGCAGTGAACAGGGGCTCGAGACCCAGTACTTC.